The subject of this entry is one TCR beta chain. Its target is not known. The CDR3 extends 3 residues past the end of the read, so its final part is completed from the germline J gene. TCRdb keeps only in-frame clones here, not all; method: immunoSEQ multiplex PCR. The sample holds around 30,000 clones, and no clone turns up only once. Germline lookup yields CDR1 GTSNPN and CDR2 SVGIG (reference sequence). The CDR3 loop spans 13 amino acids. V gave up 3 bases and J gave up 1 base, with 9 bases separating them. Replacement immunoglobulin had been given to every CVID subject for at least one year. CVID subjects were neither ill nor on immunomodulatory or immunosuppressive medication at sampling. This specimen comes from a study of T cell clonality in common variable immunodeficiency. General study results and limits: Patient heterogeneity in the CVID cohort limited correlations between repertoire features and clinical complications. In common variable immunodeficiency, TCR beta chains reportedly carried fewer deletions and N-nucleotide insertions.

Sequencing input: peripheral blood mononuclear cells. This rearrangement joins TRBV30 to TRBJ1-1; D unresolved. This clonotype originated in a human donor with common variable immunodeficiency. The CDR3 is CAWRPYRNTEAFF. CDR3 DNA, as far as it was read: TGTGCCTGGAGGCCGTACAGGAACACTGAA.